These 28 T cell receptor beta chains were sequenced from one sample in a study of CD8 T cells in ankylosing spondylitis. TCRdb analysed the 5' RACE reads with MiXCR anew, one entry per CDR3 protein. The sample consists of 250,000 to 350,000 distinct CDR3 sequences, around 21% of them appearing once. Sequences were obtained from blood, either unsorted or a sorted T cell fraction (not recorded which). The receptors derive from a female donor with ankylosing spondylitis or in good health (not recorded which).

The chain recombines TRBV27 with TRBJ2-7; 14 bases match TRBD2. The germline gives CDR1 MNHEY, CDR2 SMNVEV (reference sequence). Germline trimming cut 7 bases from V and 3 bases from J; bases unmatched to any gene: 8. This CDR3 comprises 16 residues. For the CDR3, the DNA is TGTGCCAGCAACCATAGGACTAGCGGGAGGATCTACGAGCAGTACTTC. The encoded protein is CASNHRTSGRIYEQYF.

This clonotype turned up a few times. The chain combines TRBV12-3 or TRBV12-4 with TRBJ1-1; maybe TRBD1 (5 bases). The CDR3 loop spans 16 amino acids. V was trimmed by 6 bases and J by 3 bases, leaving 20 bases between them. For the CDR3, the DNA is TGTGCCAGCAGGCCGGGGACCGTAGGGCCACACACTGAAGCTTTCTTT. Translated: CASRPGTVGPHTEAFF.

This clonotype appeared a few times. This rearrangement joins TRBV6-1 to TRBJ2-2, with TRBD1 as a possible D gene (5 bases). The V end was cut by 6 bases, the J end by 4 bases, with 12 bases between. This CDR3 is 14 amino acids long. Per germline, CDR1 MNHNS and CDR2 SASEGT. In nucleotides, the CDR3 is TGTGCCAGCAGGGATAGGGGTACCACCGGGGAGCTGTTTTTT. This sequence encodes CASRDRGTTGELFF.

The CDR3 region is CASSLTGGSAFF. In DNA form, the CDR3 reads TGCGCCAGCAGTCTCACAGGGGGCTCTGCTTTCTTT. This chain links TRBV4-3 with TRBJ1-1; 9 nucleotides line up with TRBD1. This CDR3 is 12 amino acids long. V shed 6 bases and J 11 bases; nucleotides not matched to a gene: 7. Germline CDR1 and CDR2: LGHNA and YSLEER.

J is TRBJ2-2 and V is TRBV11-2; 8 nucleotides line up with TRBD2. This CDR3 has 18 amino acids. Germline values: CDR1 SGHAT, CDR2 FQNNGV. V shed 5 bases, J shed 7 bases, and the junction held 18 bases outside the gene matches. DNA of the CDR3: TGTGCCAGCAGCCCAATAGGGGTAGGGACTAGGTGGATCGGGGAGCTGTTTTTT. This translates into CASSPIGVGTRWIGELFF. The entire variable domain, with the rest obtained from reference TRBV11-2 and TRBJ2-2, is as follows: EAGVAQSPRYKIIEKRQSVAFWCNPISGHATLYWYQQILGQGPKLLIQFQNNGVVDDSQLPKDRFSAERLKGVDSTLKIQPAKLEDSAVYLCASSPIGVGTRWIGELFFGEGSRLTVL.

This sequence joins TRBV25-1 and TRBJ2-2, with 10 bases identical to TRBD2. The V gene's germline CDR1 is MGHDK and CDR2 SYGVNS. This CDR3 contains 16 residues. J lost 2 bases, V lost 2 bases, and 2 bases had no gene match. The CDR3 spells CASSERTSGNTGELFF. CDR3 nucleotides: TGTGCCAGCAGTGAAAGGACTAGCGGTAACACCGGGGAGCTGTTTTTT.

The chain links TRBV11-3 to TRBJ1-1; possible D gene TRBD1, 5 bases. The V end lost 4 bases, the J end lost 4 bases, and 13 bases lay between the germline ends. Per germline, CDR1 SGHNT and CDR2 YENEEA. The CDR3 consists of 14 residues. CDR3 sequence: CASSSPPGVTEAFF. CDR3 nucleotide sequence: TGTGCCAGCAGCTCACCCCCGGGGGTCACTGAAGCTTTCTTT.

The chain employs TRBV20-1 and TRBJ2-7, with 11 bases fitting TRBD2. The CDR3 is 15 amino acids. Germline lookup yields CDR1 DFQATT and CDR2 SNEGSKA (reference sequence). The trim removed 4 bases at V and 5 bases at J, leaving 10 bases unmatched. Here the CDR3 DNA reads TGCAGTGCTATAGATAGCGGGAGGGCCAATAACGAGCAGTACTTC. It specifies CSAIDSGRANNEQYF.

There are a few counts of this clonotype. The rearrangement uses TRBV6-2 or TRBV6-3 and TRBJ2-7; 7 bases are shared with TRBD1. This CDR3 region has 15 residues. Losses at the gene ends were 6 bases for V and 4 bases for J; bases not matched to a gene: 12. Germline lookup yields CDR1 MNHEY and CDR2 SVGEGT. The CDR3 DNA follows: TGTGCCAGCAGCTCGCCGCACAGGGGACGGTACGAGCAGTACTTC. This codes for CASSSPHRGRYEQYF.

This clonotype has only a few counts. This rearrangement joins TRBV20-1 to TRBJ1-5; D uncertain. Per the germline V gene, CDR1 is DFQATT and CDR2 is SNEGSKA (reference sequence). V lost 6 bases and J lost 0, with 6 bases in between. This CDR3 spans 12 amino acids. CDR3 in DNA: TGCAGTGCCCGACTTAGCAATCAGCCCCAGCATTTT. Protein product: CSARLSNQPQHF.

The sample holds a few counts of this clonotype. This chain joins TRBV7-2 and TRBJ2-1; possibly TRBD1 for D (5 bases). V was pared by 6 bases and J by 10 bases, with 19 bases between. Per germline, CDR1 SGHTA and CDR2 FQGNSA. There are 14 residues in the CDR3. The CDR3 reads CASRENDGWGEQFF. The CDR3 bases are TGTGCCAGCAGGGAAAACGACGGTTGGGGCGAGCAGTTCTTC. The full variable domain, with the rest looked up from reference TRBV7-2 and TRBJ2-1, is GAGVSQSPSNKVTEKGKDVELRCDPISGHTALYWYRQSLGQGLEFLIYFQGNSAPDKSGLPSDRFSAERTGGSVSTLTIQRTQQEDSAVYLCASRENDGWGEQFFGPGTRLTVL.

This chain joins TRBV14 and TRBJ2-3; unclear D gene. V lost 3 bases and J lost 2, with 6 bases in between. The CDR3 length is 13 residues. Germline CDR1 reads SGHDN; CDR2 reads FVKESK. CDR3 bases: TGTGCCAGCAGCCAGGCAGCCACAGATACGCAGTATTTT. Its translation: CASSQAATDTQYF.

The chain combines TRBV7-2 with TRBJ1-2; D not resolved. The length of the CDR3 is 13 residues. The germline CDR1 and CDR2 sequences are SGHTA and FQGNSA. The ends were cut back, 1 base at V and 5 bases at J, with 8 bases in the middle. This CDR3 is CASSLGASYGYTF. The CDR3 bases are TGTGCCAGCAGCTTAGGGGCAAGTTATGGCTACACCTTC. The full variable domain, with the rest looked up from reference TRBV7-2 and TRBJ1-2, is GAGVSQSPSNKVTEKGKDVELRCDPISGHTALYWYRQSLGQGLEFLIYFQGNSAPDKSGLPSDRFSAERTGGSVSTLTIQRTQQEDSAVYLCASSLGASYGYTFGSGTRLTVV.

The chain joins TRBV6-2 or TRBV6-3 to TRBJ1-6; possible D gene TRBD1, 5 bases. V lost 6 bases and J 10 bases, leaving 13 bases between the germline ends. CDR3 length equals 13 residues. Germline CDR1 reads MNHEY; CDR2 reads SVGEGT. CDR3 in amino acids: CASSREVVSPLHF. CDR3 coding DNA: TGTGCCAGCAGCAGGGAAGTGGTGTCACCCCTCCACTTT.

The rearrangement joins TRBV30 to TRBJ2-7; tentatively, D is TRBD1 (6 bases). The germline CDR1 and CDR2 sequences are GTSNPN and SVGIG (reference sequence). The CDR3 runs 12 residues. The V and J ends lost 8 bases and 2 bases respectively, with 13 bases between them. DNA for the CDR3: TGTGCCGGAGGCAGGGGTACCTACGAGCAGTACTTC. This sequence encodes CAGGRGTYEQYF. The full variable domain, rest sourced from reference TRBV30 and TRBJ2-7, is SQTIHQWPATLVQPVGSPLSLECTVEGTSNPNLYWYRQAAGRGLQLLFYSVGIGQISSEVPQNLSASRPQDRQFILSSKKLLLSDSGFYLCAGGRGTYEQYFGPGTRLTVT.

Ten or more counts support this clonotype. The V gene is TRBV12-3 or TRBV12-4, the J gene TRBJ1-2, with D possibly TRBD1 on 5 matching bases. The V end lost 5 bases, the J end lost 7 bases, and 14 bases lay between the germline ends. The CDR3 length is 13 residues. The chain's CDR3 is CASSIRQRAGYTF. As DNA, the CDR3 is TGTGCCAGCAGTATTCGACAGCGGGCTGGCTACACCTTC.

A few counts support this clonotype. V and J are TRBV11-2 and TRBJ1-2; no definite D call. The V gene lost 6 bases and the J gene lost 0 bases, with 17 bases spanning the gap. The germline V gene has CDR1 SGHAT and CDR2 FQNNGV. The CDR3 runs 16 residues. In DNA, the CDR3 is TGTGCCAGCAGTTTCGCGGGGAGGGCAACTAACTATGGCTACACCTTC. As protein: CASSFAGRATNYGYTF.

This clonotype was found a few times. This rearrangement joins TRBV9 to TRBJ2-7; no firm D call. The CDR3 loop spans 13 amino acids. CDR1 and CDR2 from the germline V gene are SGDLS and YYNGEE. Trimming left V 1 base short and J 3 bases short, with 8 bases between. The CDR3 DNA reads TGTGCCAGCAGCGTATACGCTGACTACGAGCAGTACTTC. Translating it yields CASSVYADYEQYF. The full variable domain, completed using reference TRBV9 and TRBJ2-7, is DSGVTQTPKHLITATGQRVTLRCSPRSGDLSVYWYQQSLDQGLQFLIQYYNGEERAKGNILERFSAQQFPDLHSELNLSSLELGDSALYFCASSVYADYEQYFGPGTRLTVT.

There are a few counts of this clonotype. This rearrangement joins TRBV12-3 or TRBV12-4 to TRBJ2-1; D unresolved. This CDR3 region has 12 residues. Deletions cut 6 bases from V and 12 bases from J, with 15 bases between. This chain's CDR3 is CASSTLGLWQFF. CDR3 nucleotides: TGTGCCAGCAGCACCCTAGGCTTATGGCAGTTCTTC.

In this sample, this clonotype turned up once. One base away lies a much larger clone, so this may be a sequencing read error. The rearrangement joins TRBV29-1 to TRBJ2-7; D uncertain. CDR3 length: 11 residues. Per germline, CDR1 SQVTM and CDR2 ANQGSEA. With 7 bases removed from V and 1 base from J, the gap between germline ends came to 8 bases. The CDR3 loop reads CSAELSYEQYF. The CDR3 coding sequence is TGCAGCGCTGAGTTATCCTACGAGCAGTACTTC.

V usage is TRBV29-1 and J usage is TRBJ2-2, with 7 bases matching TRBD2. V lost 7 bases to trimming and J lost 7 bases; unmatched junction nucleotides: 9. Germline lookup yields CDR1 SQVTM and CDR2 ANQGSEA. CDR3 length equals 13 residues. CDR3 loop: CSAESGGNGELFF. The CDR3 coding sequence is TGCAGCGCAGAATCGGGGGGTAACGGGGAGCTGTTTTTT.

This clonotype showed up many times. The chain couples TRBV4-2 to TRBJ1-5; D unclear. CDR3 length equals 15 residues. In germline, CDR1 is LGHNA, CDR2 YNFKEQ. Trimming pared 0 bases from V and 3 bases from J, leaving 9 bases between. The CDR3 nucleotides are TGTGCCAGCAGCCAAGATGGCAACGTCAATCAGCCCCAGCATTTT. Translating it yields CASSQDGNVNQPQHF.

This clonotype appeared once. The chain couples TRBV7-2 to TRBJ2-1; D remains unclear. The CDR3 length is 15 residues. V gave up 3 bases and J gave up 4 bases, with 13 bases separating them. CDR1 and CDR2 (germline): SGHTA, FQGNSA. This CDR3 is CASSFSLSGYNEQFF. The CDR3 DNA sequence: TGTGCCAGCAGCTTCAGCTTATCTGGGTACAATGAGCAGTTCTTC.

V gene TRBV10-3 combines with J gene TRBJ2-5; D gene ambiguous. This CDR3 has 13 residues. The V end lost 7 bases, the J end lost 4 bases, and 13 bases lay between the germline ends. Looked up from germline, CDR1 is ENHRY and CDR2 is SYGVKD. The CDR3 nucleotides are TGTGCCATCACGAACTCGCCGGGAGAGACCCAGTACTTC. This sequence encodes CAITNSPGETQYF.

V usage is TRBV20-1 and J usage is TRBJ2-3; D not certain. The germline V gene encodes CDR1 DFQATT and CDR2 SNEGSKA (reference sequence). This CDR3 region has 13 residues. DNA for the CDR3: TGCAGCCTGCCAATCTCAAGCACAGATACGCAGTATTTT. Its translation is CSLPISSTDTQYF.

Many counts were recorded for this clonotype. The chain employs TRBV12-3 or TRBV12-4 and TRBJ1-1; D is uncertain. V was clipped by 5 bases and J by 2 bases, with 9 bases between them. The CDR3 length is 13 residues. CDR3: CASSGALNTEAFF. As DNA, the CDR3 is TGTGCCAGCAGTGGCGCCCTCAACACTGAAGCTTTCTTT.

This clonotype was observed a few times. The gene calls are TRBV18 and TRBJ2-7; weak D call: TRBD1 (5 bases). The CDR3 consists of 14 residues. Germline V gives CDR1 KGHSH, CDR2 LQKENI. Trimming cost V 1 base and J 10 bases, with 17 bases left between them. The DNA for the CDR3 is TGTGCCAGCTCACCACAGGGCAGGGATCGAGATCAGTACTTC. This encodes CASSPQGRDRDQYF. The full variable domain, completed using reference TRBV18 and TRBJ2-7, is NAGVMQNPRHLVRRRGQEARLRCSPMKGHSHVYWYRQLPEEGLKFMVYLQKENIIDESGMPKERFSAEFPKEGPSILRIQQVVRGDSAAYFCASSPQGRDRDQYFGPGTRLTVT.

The chain employs TRBV6-1 and TRBJ2-4, with 7 nucleotides matching TRBD2. This CDR3 contains 12 residues. Looked up from germline, CDR1 is MNHNS and CDR2 is SASEGT. Trimming removed 3 bases from V and 9 bases from J; junction bases left unmatched: 2. The DNA for the CDR3 is TGTGCCAGCAGTGAGGGGGGGGGCATTCAGTACTTC. It is translated as CASSEGGGIQYF.